A single sample gave rise to the 30 T cell receptor beta chains below, sequenced in a study of CD8 T cells in Susac syndrome. An amount of RNA that ranged from 0.5 to 1 ug was reverse transcribed with random hexamers. TCRdb reanalysed the immunoSEQ multiplex PCR reads using MiXCR and keeps one entry per CDR3 protein. The sample yields about 180,000 distinct CDR3 sequences, 85% to 95% seen once. Sequencing used CD8+ T cells from PBMCs. These receptors all stem from a human donor with multiple sclerosis.

The rearrangement joins TRBV29-1 to TRBJ1-1; D remains unclear. Trimming stripped 7 bases from V and 1 base from J, with 13 bases between. This CDR3 has 13 amino acids. Germline CDR1 is SQVTM and CDR2 is ANQGSEA. The CDR3 protein is CSALTLTNTEAFF. Here the CDR3 DNA reads TGCAGCGCCCTGACACTTACGAACACTGAAGCTTTCTTT.

The rearrangement links TRBV27 to TRBJ2-7; D remains unclear. The CDR3 is 14 amino acids. Germline V CDR1 and CDR2: MNHEY, SMNVEV (reference sequence). V was clipped by 5 bases and J by 5 bases, with 16 bases between them. CDR3 sequence reads: CASSTRASWHEQYF. The CDR3 DNA sequence: TGTGCCAGCAGTACTCGGGCTAGTTGGCACGAGCAGTACTTC.

The chain is built from TRBV13 and TRBJ1-2; D ambiguous. This CDR3 has 13 residues. Germline values: CDR1 PRHDT, CDR2 FYEKMQ (reference sequence). V was cut by 5 bases and J by 10 bases, with 17 bases left in between. The chain's CDR3 is CASSRNRPMDYTF. CDR3 sequence (DNA): TGTGCCAGCAGCCGGAATCGTCCTATGGACTACACCTTC.

The gene calls are TRBV5-1 and TRBJ2-7; no firm D call. V was clipped by 6 bases and J by 3 bases, with 10 bases between them. Looked up from germline, CDR1 is SGHRS and CDR2 is YFSETQ. The CDR3 runs to 12 residues. CDR3 bases: TGCGCCAGCACCTATGATGGCTACGAGCAGTACTTC. Its translation: CASTYDGYEQYF.

The rearrangement joins TRBV12-3 or TRBV12-4 to TRBJ2-1; 14 bases map to TRBD2. Trimming cost V 5 bases and J 8 bases; bases outside gene matches: 5. This CDR3 has 15 amino acids. Written as DNA, the CDR3 is TGTGCCAGCAGTCCTCTGGGACTAGCGGGGGATGAGCAGTTCTTC. Translation: CASSPLGLAGDEQFF.

The V and J genes are TRBV12-3 or TRBV12-4 and TRBJ2-1; D remains ambiguous. The length of the CDR3 is 11 residues. Trimming left V 8 bases short and J 4 bases short, with 6 bases between. CDR3 sequence (DNA): TGTGCCAGCCAGGTATACAATGAGCAGTTCTTC. Amino acids: CASQVYNEQFF.

The CDR3 here is CASSFKLGYGYTF. The DNA for the CDR3 is TGTGCCAGCAGCTTTAAATTAGGCTATGGCTACACCTTC. J is TRBJ1-2 and V is TRBV7-3; D unclear. Trimming stripped 3 bases from V and 4 bases from J, with 9 bases between. The CDR3 contains 13 residues. Germline CDR1 and CDR2: SGHTA and FQGTGA.

The V and J genes are TRBV3-1 and TRBJ1-2, with unresolved D. This CDR3 has 15 residues. The germline V gene has CDR1 LGHDT and CDR2 YNNKEL (reference sequence). Trimming took off 7 bases at V and 5 bases at J, with 20 bases between the two ends. DNA for the CDR3: TGTGCCAGCACCCCGTACGGGGTCCGGCGGTATGGCTACACCTTC. It specifies CASTPYGVRRYGYTF. The whole variable domain, filled in from reference TRBV3-1 and TRBJ1-2, reads DTAVSQTPKYLVTQMGNDKSIKCEQNLGHDTMYWYKQDSKKFLKIMFSYNNKELIINETVPNRFSPKSPDKAHLNLHINSLELGDSAVYFCASTPYGVRRYGYTFGSGTRLTVV.

The J gene is TRBJ2-7, the V gene TRBV28, with 14 bases matching TRBD2. This CDR3 has 17 amino acids. Germline V gene lookup returns CDR1 MDHEN and CDR2 SYDVKM. V shed 6 bases, J shed 6 bases, and the junction held 13 bases outside the gene matches. The CDR3 loop reads CASRQGPWTSGRIEQYF. Written as DNA, the CDR3 is TGTGCCAGCAGACAGGGCCCCTGGACTAGCGGGAGGATCGAGCAGTACTTC.

The rearrangement uses TRBV27 and TRBJ1-3; D unclear. Germline-derived CDR1 and CDR2 are MNHEY and SMNVEV (reference sequence). CDR3 length: 11 residues. V was clipped by 3 bases and J by 7 bases, with 4 bases between them. The CDR3 nucleotides are TGTGCCAGCAGTTTTCAGAACACCATATATTTT. Translated, it gives CASSFQNTIYF.

In nucleotides, the CDR3 is TGTGCCAGCAGCCGCACAGGCCCCTACAATGAGCAGTTCTTC. Its protein is CASSRTGPYNEQFF. The genes are TRBV6-6 and TRBJ2-1; perhaps TRBD1 as D (5 bases). This CDR3 spans 14 amino acids. CDR1 and CDR2 from the germline V gene are MNHNY and SVGAGI (reference sequence). The V and J ends lost 6 bases and 2 bases respectively, with 11 bases between them.

This chain joins TRBV4-1 and TRBJ2-1; 9 bases are shared with TRBD2. The V gene's germline CDR1 is MGHRA and CDR2 YSYEKL. Trimming took 0 bases from V and 3 from J; bases not matched to a gene: 6. The CDR3 has 17 residues. This CDR3 reads CASSQDGLANNYNEQFF. The CDR3 nucleotides are TGCGCCAGCAGCCAAGACGGACTAGCGAATAACTACAATGAGCAGTTCTTC.

V is TRBV5-1 and J is TRBJ2-3, with TRBD2 matching 7 bases. The germline gives CDR1 SGHRS, CDR2 YFSETQ. Germline trimming cut 4 bases from V and 4 bases from J; bases unmatched to any gene: 9. The CDR3 contains 15 residues. CDR3 nucleotides: TGCGCCAGCAGCGAATCTAGCGGTAGATCAGATACGCAGTATTTT. Its protein is CASSESSGRSDTQYF.

The gene calls are TRBV4-1 and TRBJ2-5; D gene uncertain. The CDR3 runs 12 residues. V was cut by 0 bases and J by 6 bases, with 5 bases left in between. The germline CDR1 and CDR2 sequences are MGHRA and YSYEKL. Written as DNA, the CDR3 is TGCGCCAGCAGCCAAGATAGTAAGACCCAGTACTTC. Translation gives CASSQDSKTQYF.

The J gene is TRBJ2-5, the V gene TRBV3-1, with D hard to call. This CDR3 has 15 amino acids. V was pared by 0 bases and J by 1 base, with 9 bases between. Per the germline V gene, CDR1 is LGHDT and CDR2 is YNNKEL (reference sequence). The CDR3 loop is CASSQDQVSQETQYF. CDR3 bases: TGTGCCAGCAGCCAAGACCAAGTCTCCCAAGAGACCCAGTACTTC.

This clonotype has a handful of counts. The chain combines TRBV7-2 with TRBJ2-7; D remains unclear. V lost 2 bases to trimming and J lost 3 bases, with 8 bases between them. The CDR3 is 13 residues long. The germline gives CDR1 SGHTA, CDR2 FQGNSA. The CDR3 DNA sequence: TGTGCCAGCAGCTTACCCTCTCGCTACGAGCAGTACTTC. Translating gives CASSLPSRYEQYF.

V is TRBV28 and J is TRBJ1-1; TRBD1 matches at 10 bases. The trim removed 6 bases at V and 6 bases at J, leaving 10 bases unmatched. Germline CDR1 is MDHEN and CDR2 is SYDVKM. This CDR3 spans 15 amino acids. The chain's CDR3 is CASSPGTGARPEAFF. The CDR3 nucleotides are TGTGCCAGCAGCCCCGGGACAGGGGCGCGACCTGAAGCTTTCTTT.

The V call is TRBV3-1, the J call TRBJ2-3; no firm D call. V lost 1 base to trimming and J lost 0 bases, with 5 bases between them. There are 14 residues in the CDR3. Germline V lookup: CDR1 LGHDT, CDR2 YNNKEL (reference sequence). This CDR3 is CASSQGWSTDTQYF. In DNA form, the CDR3 reads TGTGCCAGCAGCCAAGGCTGGAGCACAGATACGCAGTATTTT.

The CDR3 loop is CSAPGQDSAEQYF. CDR3 bases: TGCAGTGCCCCGGGACAGGATTCCGCCGAGCAGTACTTC. J is TRBJ2-7 and V is TRBV20-1; 8 positions match TRBD1. In germline, CDR1 is DFQATT, CDR2 SNEGSKA (reference sequence). V lost 6 bases, J lost 6 bases, and 10 bases stayed unmatched. The CDR3 is 13 residues long.

The rearrangement links TRBV15 to TRBJ2-5; TRBD1 or TRBD2 may be the D gene (5 bases each). Germline assignment: CDR1 LNHNV and CDR2 YYDKDF (reference sequence). The V and J ends lost 6 bases and 1 base respectively, with 12 bases between them. The CDR3 sequence is 14 residues long. The CDR3 protein is CATRPDSGQETQYF. In nucleotides, the CDR3 is TGTGCCACCAGGCCAGACAGCGGCCAAGAGACCCAGTACTTC.

This rearrangement joins TRBV25-1 to TRBJ1-6, with a possible D match to TRBD1 (5 bases). The CDR3 sequence is 14 residues long. Trimming took off 6 bases at V and 10 bases at J, with 16 bases between the two ends. CDR1 MGHDK and CDR2 SYGVNS come from the germline V gene. The CDR3 sequence is CASSGGYLGSPLHF. As DNA, the CDR3 is TGTGCCAGCAGCGGGGGGTATTTAGGCTCACCCCTCCACTTT. The complete variable domain, with remaining parts taken from reference TRBV25-1 and TRBJ1-6, reads EADIYQTPRYLVIGTGKKITLECSQTMGHDKMYWYQQDPGMELHLIHYSYGVNSTEKGDLSSESTVSRIRTEHFPLTLESARPSHTSQYLCASSGGYLGSPLHFGNGTRLTVT.

The V and J genes are TRBV12-5 and TRBJ2-5; D gene unclear. Trimming took off 7 bases at V and 5 bases at J, with 17 bases between the two ends. Germline V CDR1 and CDR2: LGHNT, FRNRAP. This CDR3 region has 14 residues. The CDR3 sequence: CASAPPGAYETQYF. In DNA form, the CDR3 reads TGTGCTAGTGCCCCTCCGGGTGCATATGAGACCCAGTACTTC.

V and J are TRBV20-1 and TRBJ2-3; D may match TRBD1 or TRBD2 (6 bases each). Germline CDR1 is DFQATT and CDR2 is SNEGSKA (reference sequence). This CDR3 is 15 amino acids long. V was pared by 2 bases and J by 1 base, with 13 bases between. CDR3: CSARNRGLRTDTQYF. The CDR3 region has the DNA TGCAGTGCTAGAAACCGGGGGCTCCGCACAGATACGCAGTATTTT.

This chain uses TRBV20-1 with TRBJ2-7; D tentatively fits TRBD1 or TRBD2 (6 bases each). Germline V CDR1 and CDR2: DFQATT, SNEGSKA (reference sequence). V was trimmed by 3 bases and J by 0 bases, leaving 9 bases between them. This CDR3 is built from 13 residues. CDR3: CSASGGHSYEQYF. The CDR3 DNA sequence: TGCAGTGCTAGCGGGGGCCACTCCTACGAGCAGTACTTC.

The chain uses TRBV27 and TRBJ2-2; unclear D gene. This CDR3 comprises 16 residues. Germline V CDR1 and CDR2: MNHEY, SMNVEV (reference sequence). Trimming shortened V by 6 bases and J by 3 bases, and 17 bases separated the two germline ends. The CDR3, as DNA: TGTGCCAGCAGCTTCCCCGCCTTCGAATACACCGGGGAGCTGTTTTTT. This codes for CASSFPAFEYTGELFF.

V gene TRBV2 combines with J gene TRBJ2-7, with D unresolved. The CDR3 is 10 residues long. Trimming pared 7 bases from V and 4 bases from J, leaving 5 bases between. CDR1 and CDR2 (germline): SNHLY, FYNNEI. The CDR3, as DNA: TGTGCCAGCATGTTGTACGAGCAGTACTTC. It encodes CASMLYEQYF.

This sequence joins TRBV20-1 and TRBJ1-1; tentatively, D is TRBD1 (6 bases). V lost 3 bases, J lost 5 bases, and 19 bases lay in between. Germline assignment: CDR1 DFQATT and CDR2 SNEGSKA (reference sequence). The CDR3 runs to 15 residues. CDR3 nucleotide sequence: TGCAGTGCTAGTCAGGGGTACCGTTTGGGTACTGAAGCTTTCTTT. Residues: CSASQGYRLGTEAFF.

CDR3 DNA sequence: TGTGCCAGCAGCTTAGGTACGGGAGGAGGCTCCTACAATGAGCAGTTCTTC. Its translation: CASSLGTGGGSYNEQFF. J is TRBJ2-1 and V is TRBV7-2; TRBD2 aligns across 7 bases. This CDR3 is 17 amino acids long. CDR1 and CDR2 (germline): SGHTA, FQGNSA. Germline trimming cut 1 base from V and 0 bases from J; bases unmatched to any gene: 6.

The chain has TRBV20-1 and TRBJ2-5; D call uncertain. Trimming shortened V by 2 bases and J by 0 bases, and 7 bases separated the two germline ends. The CDR3 is 13 amino acids. In germline, CDR1 is DFQATT, CDR2 SNEGSKA (reference sequence). The CDR3 sequence is CSARTSYQETQYF. DNA for the CDR3: TGCAGTGCTAGAACCAGCTACCAAGAGACCCAGTACTTC.

The rearrangement uses TRBV2 and TRBJ2-7; D perhaps matches TRBD1 (6 bases). The V and J ends lost 2 bases and 4 bases respectively, with 15 bases between them. CDR1 and CDR2 from the germline V gene are SNHLY and FYNNEI. The length of the CDR3 is 15 residues. The CDR3 nucleotides are TGTGCCAGCAGTGAAATTTTGTCAGGGGAGTACGAGCAGTACTTC. Amino acids: CASSEILSGEYEQYF.